One and the same sample provided the 3 T cell receptor beta chains below, sequenced in a study of CD8 T cells in Susac syndrome. Random hexamers served to reverse transcribe about 0.45 to 1 ug RNA. TCRdb passed the immunoSEQ multiplex PCR reads through MiXCR, listing each CDR3 protein once. The sample has roughly 89,000 distinct CDR3 sequences; about 96% are singletons. Sequencing input: CD8+ T cells from PBMCs. These receptors were obtained from a human donor with Susac syndrome.

The gene calls are TRBV28 and TRBJ1-5; D not resolved. V was pared by 2 bases and J by 9 bases, with 5 bases between. The germline CDR1 and CDR2 sequences are MDHEN and SYDVKM. The CDR3 runs 11 residues. The CDR3 DNA is TGTGCCAGCAGTTTAGGATGGCCCCAGCATTTT. It encodes CASSLGWPQHF.

The V call is TRBV4-3, the J call TRBJ1-2; D is ambiguous. V lost 0 bases to trimming and J lost 3 bases, with 11 bases between them. The CDR3 covers 15 residues. Germline V lookup: CDR1 LGHNA, CDR2 YSLEER. CDR3 residues: CASSQDQIPDYGYTF. For the CDR3, the DNA is TGCGCCAGCAGCCAAGATCAGATCCCGGACTATGGCTACACCTTC.

This chain joins TRBV28 and TRBJ2-7; D is uncertain. Germline V gene lookup returns CDR1 MDHEN and CDR2 SYDVKM. V lost 5 bases and J 3 bases, leaving 11 bases between the germline ends. The CDR3 spans 13 residues. CDR3 coding DNA: TGTGCCAGCAGTGATATTTCAATCTACGAGCAGTACTTC. It encodes CASSDISIYEQYF.